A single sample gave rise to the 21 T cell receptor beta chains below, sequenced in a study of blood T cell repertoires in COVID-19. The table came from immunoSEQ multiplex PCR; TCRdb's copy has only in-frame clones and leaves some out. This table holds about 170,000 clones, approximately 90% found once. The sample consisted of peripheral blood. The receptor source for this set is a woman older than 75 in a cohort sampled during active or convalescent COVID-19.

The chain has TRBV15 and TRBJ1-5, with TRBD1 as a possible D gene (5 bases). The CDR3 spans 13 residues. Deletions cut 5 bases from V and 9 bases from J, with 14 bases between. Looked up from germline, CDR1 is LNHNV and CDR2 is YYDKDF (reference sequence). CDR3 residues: CATSAGPGVPQHF. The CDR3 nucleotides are TGTGCCACCAGCGCGGGGCCGGGAGTGCCCCAGCATTTT. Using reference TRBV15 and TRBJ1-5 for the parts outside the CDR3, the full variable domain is DAMVIQNPRYQVTQFGKPVTLSCSQTLNHNVMYWYQQKSSQAPKLLFHYYDKDFNNEADTPDNFQSRRPNTSFCFLDIRSPGLGDTAMYLCATSAGPGVPQHFGDGTRLSIL.

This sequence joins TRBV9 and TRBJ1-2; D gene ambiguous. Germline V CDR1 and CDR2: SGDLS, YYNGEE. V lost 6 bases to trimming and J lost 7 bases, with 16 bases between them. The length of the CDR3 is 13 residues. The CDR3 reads CASTPREDFGYTF. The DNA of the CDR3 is TGTGCCAGCACCCCACGGGAGGATTTTGGCTACACCTTC.

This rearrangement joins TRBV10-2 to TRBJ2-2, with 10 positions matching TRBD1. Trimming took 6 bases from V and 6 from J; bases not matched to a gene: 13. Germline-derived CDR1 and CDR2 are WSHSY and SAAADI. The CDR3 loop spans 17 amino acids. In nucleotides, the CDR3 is TGCGCCAGCAGACTCAATCCGGGACAGGGGTTATCCGGGGAGCTGTTTTTT. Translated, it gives CASRLNPGQGLSGELFF.

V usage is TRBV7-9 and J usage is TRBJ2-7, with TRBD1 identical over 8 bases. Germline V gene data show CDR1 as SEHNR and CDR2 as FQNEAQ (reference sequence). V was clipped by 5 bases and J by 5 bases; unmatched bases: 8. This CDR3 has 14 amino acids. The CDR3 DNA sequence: TGTGCCAGCAGCCGAGGACAGGGCGGGCACGAGCAGTACTTC. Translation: CASSRGQGGHEQYF.

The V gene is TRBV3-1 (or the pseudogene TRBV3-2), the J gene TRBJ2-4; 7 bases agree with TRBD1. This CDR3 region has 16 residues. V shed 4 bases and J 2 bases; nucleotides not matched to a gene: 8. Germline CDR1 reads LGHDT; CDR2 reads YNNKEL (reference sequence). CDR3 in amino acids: CASSPRKGATKNIQYF. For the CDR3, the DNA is TGTGCCAGCAGCCCCCGGAAGGGGGCAACCAAAAACATTCAGTACTTC.

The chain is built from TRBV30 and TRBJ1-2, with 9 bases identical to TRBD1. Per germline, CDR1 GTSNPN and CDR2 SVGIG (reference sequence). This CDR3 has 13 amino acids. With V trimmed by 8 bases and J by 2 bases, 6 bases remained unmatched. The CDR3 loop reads CAAPGQGNYGYTF. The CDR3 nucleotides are TGTGCCGCTCCGGGACAGGGAAACTATGGCTACACCTTC.

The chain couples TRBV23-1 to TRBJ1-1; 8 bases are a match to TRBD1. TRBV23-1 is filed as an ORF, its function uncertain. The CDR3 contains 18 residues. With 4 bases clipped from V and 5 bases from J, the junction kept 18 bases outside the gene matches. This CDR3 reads CASSRSEDRERGKTEAFF. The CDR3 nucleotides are TGCGCCAGCAGTCGGTCCGAGGACAGGGAAAGGGGTAAGACTGAAGCTTTCTTT.

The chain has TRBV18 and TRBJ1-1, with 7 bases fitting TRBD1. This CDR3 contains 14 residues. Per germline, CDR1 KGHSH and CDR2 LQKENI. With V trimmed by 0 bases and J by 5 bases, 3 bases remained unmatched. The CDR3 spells CASSPPTGRTEAFF. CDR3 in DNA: TGTGCCAGCTCACCACCGACAGGGAGGACTGAAGCTTTCTTT.

This CDR3 reads CASSPTSGRARYEQYV. CDR3 coding DNA: TGTGCCAGCAGCCCGACTAGCGGGAGGGCTCGCTACGAGCAGTACGTC. The chain employs TRBV2 and TRBJ2-7; TRBD2 matches at 14 bases. This CDR3 has 16 residues. The trim removed 6 bases at V and 3 bases at J, leaving 7 bases unmatched. The germline V gene encodes CDR1 SNHLY and CDR2 FYNNEI.

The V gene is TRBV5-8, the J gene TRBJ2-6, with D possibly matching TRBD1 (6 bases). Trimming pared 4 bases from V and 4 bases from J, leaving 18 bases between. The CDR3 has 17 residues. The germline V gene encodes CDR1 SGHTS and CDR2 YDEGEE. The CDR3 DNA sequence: TGTGCCAGCAGCGATCGGACAGAAGCGAGAGGGGCCAACGTCCTGACTTTC. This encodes CASSDRTEARGANVLTF. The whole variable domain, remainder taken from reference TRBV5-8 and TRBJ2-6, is EAGVTQSPTHLIKTRGQQATLRCSPISGHTSVYWYQQALGLGLQFLLWYDEGEERNRGNFPPRFSGRQFPNYSSELNVNALELEDSALYLCASSDRTEARGANVLTFGAGSRLTVL.

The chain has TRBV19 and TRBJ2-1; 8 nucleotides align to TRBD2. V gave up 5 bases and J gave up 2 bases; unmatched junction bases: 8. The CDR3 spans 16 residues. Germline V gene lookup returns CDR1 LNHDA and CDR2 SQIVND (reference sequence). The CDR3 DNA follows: TGTGCCAGTAGTCTCACTAGCGGAGATCCCTACAATGAGCAGTTCTTC. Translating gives CASSLTSGDPYNEQFF.

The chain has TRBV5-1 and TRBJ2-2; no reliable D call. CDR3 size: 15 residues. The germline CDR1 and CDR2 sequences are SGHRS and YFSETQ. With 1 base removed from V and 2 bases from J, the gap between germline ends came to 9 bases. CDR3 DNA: TGCGCCAGCAGCTTGACCGGGTTTAACACCGGGGAGCTGTTTTTT. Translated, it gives CASSLTGFNTGELFF.

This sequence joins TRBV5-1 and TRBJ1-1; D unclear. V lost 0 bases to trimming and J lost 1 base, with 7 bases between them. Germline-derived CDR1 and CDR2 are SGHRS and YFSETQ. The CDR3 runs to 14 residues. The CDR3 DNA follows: TGCGCCAGCAGCTTGGAGAGCTGGAACACTGAAGCTTTCTTT. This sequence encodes CASSLESWNTEAFF.

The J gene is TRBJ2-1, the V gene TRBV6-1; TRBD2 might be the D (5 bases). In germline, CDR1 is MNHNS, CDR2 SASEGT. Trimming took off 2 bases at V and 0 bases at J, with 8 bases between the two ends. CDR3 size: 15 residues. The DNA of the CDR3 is TGTGCCAGCAGTGAAACGGGAAGCTCCTACAATGAGCAGTTCTTC. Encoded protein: CASSETGSSYNEQFF.

The CDR3 protein is CASSVGWGLDNSPLHF. Written as DNA, the CDR3 is TGTGCCAGCAGCGTAGGCTGGGGCCTAGATAATTCACCCCTCCACTTT. The gene calls are TRBV9 and TRBJ1-6, with D perhaps matching TRBD1 (5 bases). Germline CDR1 reads SGDLS; CDR2 reads YYNGEE. Trimming cost V 0 bases and J 5 bases, with 12 bases left between them. The CDR3 has 16 amino acids.

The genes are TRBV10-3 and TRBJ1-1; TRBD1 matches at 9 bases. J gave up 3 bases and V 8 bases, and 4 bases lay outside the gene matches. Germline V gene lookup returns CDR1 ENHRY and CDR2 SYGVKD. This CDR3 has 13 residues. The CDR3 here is CAIAGQGDTEAFF. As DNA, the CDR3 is TGTGCCATCGCGGGACAGGGAGACACTGAAGCTTTCTTT.

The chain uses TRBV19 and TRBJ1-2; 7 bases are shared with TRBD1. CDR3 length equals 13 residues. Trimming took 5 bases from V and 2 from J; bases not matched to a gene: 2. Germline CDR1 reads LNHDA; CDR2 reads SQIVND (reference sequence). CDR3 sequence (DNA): TGTGCCAGTAGTGGCAGGGGGAACTATGGCTACACCTTC. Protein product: CASSGRGNYGYTF.

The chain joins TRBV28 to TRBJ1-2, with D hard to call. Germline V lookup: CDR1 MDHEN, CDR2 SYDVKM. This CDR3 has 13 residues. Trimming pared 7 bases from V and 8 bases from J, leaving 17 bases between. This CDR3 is CASTYGVSVGYTF. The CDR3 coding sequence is TGTGCCAGCACCTACGGGGTTTCTGTAGGCTACACCTTC.

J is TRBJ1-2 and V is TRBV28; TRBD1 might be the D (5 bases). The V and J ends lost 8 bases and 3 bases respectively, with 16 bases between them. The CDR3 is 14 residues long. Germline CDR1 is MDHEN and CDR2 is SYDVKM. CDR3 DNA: TGTGCCAGCGGATTCTCAGGGCAGGACTATGGCTACACCTTC. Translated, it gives CASGFSGQDYGYTF.

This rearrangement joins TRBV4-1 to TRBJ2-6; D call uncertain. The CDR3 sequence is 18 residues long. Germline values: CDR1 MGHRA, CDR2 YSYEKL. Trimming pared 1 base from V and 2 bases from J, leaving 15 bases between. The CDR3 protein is CASSQVGLMSAGANVLTF. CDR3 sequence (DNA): TGCGCCAGCAGCCAAGTGGGCCTGATGTCCGCTGGGGCCAACGTCCTGACTTTC.

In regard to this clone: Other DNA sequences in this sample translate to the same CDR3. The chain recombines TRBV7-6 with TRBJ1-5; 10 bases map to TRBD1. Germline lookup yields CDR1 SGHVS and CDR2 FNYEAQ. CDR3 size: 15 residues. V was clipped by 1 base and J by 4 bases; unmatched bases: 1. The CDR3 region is CASSLGDRGNQPQHF. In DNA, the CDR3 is TGTGCCAGCAGCTTAGGGGACAGGGGAAATCAGCCCCAGCATTTT.